This T cell receptor beta chain appears in the sequencing data of a study of cytomegalovirus exposure and HLA in healthy donors. PCR involved 60 Vbeta and 13 Jbeta primers. This table comes from immunoSEQ multiplex PCR, and its TCRdb copy is limited to in-frame clones, with some not included. Of 90,000 to 100,000 clones listed, less than 80% were seen once; the top ten hold less than 3.5%. Trimming at V came to 8 bases and at J to 5 bases, leaving 11 bases not matched to a gene. The CDR3 is 14 residues long. Germline CDR1 reads SQVTM; CDR2 reads ANQGSEA. Material for sequencing was PBMCs. This TCR was recovered from a middle-aged woman in good health and CMV-seronegative. V usage is TRBV29-1 and J usage is TRBJ1-1; 10 positions match TRBD1. CDR3 loop: CSFRQGASGTEAFF. CDR3 coding DNA: TGCAGCTTCAGACAGGGGGCCTCGGGAACTGAAGCTTTCTTT.